The count of the clone carrying this T cell receptor (beta chain) is one. Germline CDR1 and CDR2: MNHEY and SVGEGT. Trimming cost V 6 bases and J 0 bases, with 24 bases left between them. The CDR3 length is 19 residues. This sample stems from a study of control samples from healthy donors and cancer patients. TCRdb keeps only in-frame clones here, not all; method: immunoSEQ multiplex PCR. This sample has 150,000 to 200,000 clones; about 86% occur once, and the top ten carry 1.5% to 2%. This chain connects TRBV6-2 or TRBV6-3 to TRBJ2-4; D is undetermined. The sequencing input was blood. The receptor comes from a young man in good health. CDR3 region: CASSTRGIGKALAKNIQYF. DNA of the CDR3: TGTGCCAGCAGCACTCGCGGCATAGGAAAAGCTTTAGCCAAAAACATTCAGTACTTC.